This T cell receptor beta chain was profiled in a study of T cells in localized non-small cell lung cancer. Sequencing used immunoSEQ multiplex PCR; TCRdb keeps in-frame clones, though not all of them. The repertoire has about 79,000 clones, approximately 85% of them found once; the top ten carry around an eighth. At least ten counts were recorded for this clone. The CDR3 extends over 14 amino acids. The V end was cut by 3 bases, the J end by 3 bases, with 6 bases between. Germline CDR1 MNHEY, CDR2 SVGAGI. The clonotype comes from a female donor of 60 years or more with stage I lung adenocarcinoma. The sequencing here drew on peripheral blood, taken before any cancer treatment. The gene calls are TRBV6-5 and TRBJ1-6; D is uncertain. For the CDR3, the DNA is TGTGCCAGCAGTTATCAGGTCTATAATTCACCCCTCCACTTT. It specifies CASSYQVYNSPLHF.